Described below is a single T cell receptor (beta chain) sequence and its context. The sample comes from a study of T cell changes during pregnancy in multiple sclerosis. Generated by immunoSEQ multiplex PCR, the TCRdb table keeps only in-frame clones and is missing some. The repertoire holds about 64,000 clones, with about 96% as singletons. The TCR was taken from a female donor with multiple sclerosis, enrolled in a pregnancy study. Sequenced material: CD8+ T cells from peripheral blood mononuclear cells, taken after pregnancy.

The CDR3 loop reads CASSLSGAEQYF. As DNA, the CDR3 is TGTGCCAGCAGTTTATCAGGGGCCGAGCAGTACTTC. This sequence joins TRBV27 and TRBJ2-7, with D possibly matching TRBD1 (5 bases). V was clipped by 0 bases and J by 6 bases, with 6 bases between them. Germline CDR1 is MNHEY and CDR2 is SMNVEV (reference sequence). This CDR3 is 12 amino acids long.